This paragraph reports one TCR beta chain. These data are taken from a study of CD8+CD57+ T cells in acquired aplastic anemia. Study background: Roughly 3 ug was the average amount of DNA from sorted CD4+ and CD8+ cells.

It was genomic DNA that served as the template for profiling TCR beta VDJ and CDR3. TCRdb reprocessed the reads with MiXCR, giving one entry per CDR3 protein. The data hold more than 250,000 distinct CDR3 sequences, with 50% to 70% observed a single time. The CDR3 extends over 12 amino acids. CDR1 SQVTM and CDR2 ANQGSEA come from the germline V gene. J lost 5 bases, V lost 8 bases, and 6 bases had no gene match. The source material was sorted CD4+, CD8+, or CD8+CD57+ T cells (not recorded which) from PBMCs. This chain uses TRBV29-1 with TRBJ2-5; 9 bases match TRBD2. This TCR was recovered from a human donor with severe aplastic anemia or a healthy control (not recorded which). The CDR3, as DNA: TGCAGCTTGGGACTAGCCGGGGAGACCCAGTACTTC. Amino acids: CSLGLAGETQYF. The full variable domain, completed using reference TRBV29-1 and TRBJ2-5, is SAVISQKPSRDICQRGTSLTIQCQVDSQVTMMFWYRQQPGQSLTLIATANQGSEATYESGFVIDKFPISRPNLTFSTLTVSNMSPEDSSIYLCSLGLAGETQYFGPGTRLLVL.